This is a list of T cell receptor beta chains from one sample in a study of early T cells in non-severe SARS-CoV-2 infection. Using its own MiXCR run on the 5' RACE reads, TCRdb lists one record per CDR3 protein. This table has about 26,000 distinct CDR3 sequences, 4.4% appearing once. Sequencing input: whole blood. These receptors all come from an adult who was a healthcare worker with PCR-confirmed SARS-CoV-2 infection or an uninfected control (not recorded which). Both conserved end residues are part of each CDR3. A D gene is named only where the DNA matches it firmly. Clone size is shown for a subset of rows, as once, few, many or a class of expanded clone.

j_call: TRBJ2-5
v_call: TRBV7-2
clone_size: many
d_call: -
cdr3_nt: TGTGCCAGCAGCTTAGTAGGGGGGTGGCAAGAGACCCAGTACTTC
cdr3_aa: CASSLVGGWQETQYF

j_call: TRBJ2-7
v_call: TRBV20-1
clone_size: medium-sized
d_call: TRBD1
cdr3_nt: TGCAGTGCTAGACGGACAGGGTTCGACGAGCAGTACTTC
cdr3_aa: CSARRTGFDEQYF

j_call: TRBJ1-1
v_call: TRBV7-8
clone_size: many
d_call: -
cdr3_nt: TGTGCCAGCAGCTTAGGTTGGCGGAACACTGAAGCTTTCTTT
cdr3_aa: CASSLGWRNTEAFF

j_call: TRBJ2-5
v_call: TRBV20-1
clone_size: -
d_call: -
cdr3_nt: TGCAGTGCTGTTAAGGGGGGAGAGACCCAGTACTTC
cdr3_aa: CSAVKGGETQYF

j_call: TRBJ1-2
v_call: TRBV12-3/TRBV12-4
clone_size: many
d_call: -
cdr3_nt: TGTGCCAGCACCTTACCCCCACGATATGGCTACACCTTC
cdr3_aa: CASTLPPRYGYTF

j_call: TRBJ2-2
v_call: TRBV28
clone_size: -
d_call: -
cdr3_nt: TGTGCCAGCAGCTCTACACCGAACACCGGGGAGCTGTTTTTT
cdr3_aa: CASSSTPNTGELFF

j_call: TRBJ1-1
v_call: TRBV7-2
clone_size: many
d_call: -
cdr3_nt: TGTGCCAGCAGCACCGGGACACCTGGCGCTGAAGCTTTCTTT
cdr3_aa: CASSTGTPGAEAFF

j_call: TRBJ2-5
v_call: TRBV6-5
clone_size: medium-sized
d_call: -
cdr3_nt: TGTGCCAGCAGTTTTGGCCCTGGAGAGACCCAGTACTTC
cdr3_aa: CASSFGPGETQYF

j_call: TRBJ2-1
v_call: TRBV7-2
clone_size: many
d_call: TRBD2
cdr3_nt: TGTGCCAGCCGCAGGGCGGGGGGGCAGGATGAGCAGTTCTTC
cdr3_aa: CASRRAGGQDEQFF

j_call: TRBJ1-2
v_call: TRBV28
clone_size: many
d_call: -
cdr3_nt: TGTGCCAGCAGTTTACCCACTGGACCCTATGGCTACACCTTC
cdr3_aa: CASSLPTGPYGYTF

j_call: TRBJ2-4
v_call: TRBV2
clone_size: many
d_call: -
cdr3_nt: TGTGCCAGCAGTGAAGAGGCGCGACTAGCCAAAAACATTCAGTACTTC
cdr3_aa: CASSEEARLAKNIQYF

j_call: TRBJ1-2
v_call: TRBV28
clone_size: many
d_call: TRBD1
cdr3_nt: TGTGCCACCGGACAGGGGCGATCTGGCTACACCTTC
cdr3_aa: CATGQGRSGYTF

j_call: TRBJ2-3
v_call: TRBV24-1
clone_size: medium-sized
d_call: -
cdr3_nt: TGTGCCACCACTGGTCCGGCCACAGATACGCAGTATTTT
cdr3_aa: CATTGPATDTQYF

j_call: TRBJ2-7
v_call: TRBV6-1
clone_size: many
d_call: -
cdr3_nt: TGTGCCAGCAGTGAAGCGACAGGAACCTCCTACGAGCAGTACTTC
cdr3_aa: CASSEATGTSYEQYF

j_call: TRBJ2-5
v_call: TRBV3-1
clone_size: many
d_call: -
cdr3_nt: TGTGCCAGCAGCCAAGATAGGGTGTTCCAAGAGACCCAGTACTTC
cdr3_aa: CASSQDRVFQETQYF

j_call: TRBJ1-2
v_call: TRBV20-1
clone_size: many
d_call: TRBD1
cdr3_nt: TGCAGTGCTGATGGACAGGGGGGATACTATGGCTACACCTTC
cdr3_aa: CSADGQGGYYGYTF

j_call: TRBJ2-6
v_call: TRBV5-5
clone_size: many
d_call: -
cdr3_nt: TGTGCCAGCAGCTTCATCTACTCTGGGGCCAACGTCCTGACTTTC
cdr3_aa: CASSFIYSGANVLTF

j_call: TRBJ2-1
v_call: TRBV20-1
clone_size: many
d_call: -
cdr3_nt: TGCAGTGCTACGGGTCAGAGCTCCTACAATGAGCAGTTCTTC
cdr3_aa: CSATGQSSYNEQFF

j_call: TRBJ2-7
v_call: TRBV11-2
clone_size: many
d_call: -
cdr3_nt: TGTGCCAGCAGCGAAATTGACAGACTCTTGGAGCAGTACTTC
cdr3_aa: CASSEIDRLLEQYF

j_call: TRBJ2-3
v_call: TRBV9
clone_size: many
d_call: TRBD2
cdr3_nt: TGTGCCAGCAGCGTAGCGGTCGTCCTAGCGGGGGGAGTCGATACGCAGTATTTT
cdr3_aa: CASSVAVVLAGGVDTQYF

j_call: TRBJ1-4
v_call: TRBV28
clone_size: many
d_call: -
cdr3_nt: TGTGCCAGCAGTCGCCCCGGGACTGATAATGAAAAACTGTTTTTT
cdr3_aa: CASSRPGTDNEKLFF

j_call: TRBJ1-2
v_call: TRBV3-1
clone_size: many
d_call: -
cdr3_nt: TGTGCCAGCAGGGACGGACTATATGGCTACACCTTC
cdr3_aa: CASRDGLYGYTF

j_call: TRBJ2-1
v_call: TRBV6-4
clone_size: many
d_call: -
cdr3_nt: TGTGCCAGCAGCCCGGCCGGGGATGAGCAGTTCTTC
cdr3_aa: CASSPAGDEQFF

j_call: TRBJ2-7
v_call: TRBV5-6
clone_size: many
d_call: -
cdr3_nt: TGTGCCAGCAGCTTGTCTTGGTCAGGGAACGCCTACGAGCAGTACTTC
cdr3_aa: CASSLSWSGNAYEQYF

j_call: TRBJ1-4
v_call: TRBV28
clone_size: many
d_call: TRBD1
cdr3_nt: TGTGCCAGCAGTACCCGACAGGGGGCCGAGGAAAAACTGTTTTTT
cdr3_aa: CASSTRQGAEEKLFF

j_call: TRBJ2-5
v_call: TRBV10-1
clone_size: -
d_call: -
cdr3_nt: TGCGCCAGCAGTGACCCCGGGGAAGAGACCCAGTACTTC
cdr3_aa: CASSDPGEETQYF

j_call: TRBJ2-3
v_call: TRBV7-6
clone_size: many
d_call: -
cdr3_nt: TGTGCCAGCAGCTCTAACACAGATACGCAGTATTTT
cdr3_aa: CASSSNTDTQYF

j_call: TRBJ1-5
v_call: TRBV12-3/TRBV12-4
clone_size: many
d_call: TRBD1
cdr3_nt: TGTGCCAGCAGTTTTCAGGGGGCAAGCAATCAGCCCCAGCATTTT
cdr3_aa: CASSFQGASNQPQHF

j_call: TRBJ2-1
v_call: TRBV3-1
clone_size: many
d_call: TRBD2
cdr3_nt: TGTGCCAGCAGCCACAGCGGGGGCCTCGGCGGTGAGCAGTTCTTC
cdr3_aa: CASSHSGGLGGEQFF

j_call: TRBJ1-5
v_call: TRBV12-3/TRBV12-4
clone_size: many
d_call: TRBD1
cdr3_nt: TGTGCCAGCAGTCCCTCCGGGACAGGGAGCAATCAGCCCCAGCATTTT
cdr3_aa: CASSPSGTGSNQPQHF